This paragraph covers one T cell receptor beta chain sequence. At least ten counts were recorded for this clonotype. Its specific antigen is unknown. One base away there is no much larger clone; base qualities are not given. Genomic DNA was used as template for profiling of TCR beta VDJ combinations and CDR3 sequences. An Illumina HiSeq 2000 was used for TCR repertoire sequencing. The original pipeline was this. Repertoires were assessed using TRBV/TRBJ rearrangement plots, CDR3 size and DJ length profiles, and Simpson's diversity index. The most abundant DNA sequence in the deep sequencing data was taken as the immunodominant clone. CDR3 amino acid sequences were checked for sharing across subjects and were also compared against the VDJdb database and published repertoires. Clones were called with MiXCR by TCRdb after fastp trimmed the public reads at Q25, and only in-frame beta chains were retained. Entries that share a CDR3 protein sequence are merged under the most common genes and DNA. These V and J calls rely on TCRdb rather than the paper's analysis. The sample table holds roughly 86,000 distinct CDR3 sequences, of which roughly half were seen once. In total, the top ten clones hold 66% of the sample.

This sample is part of a study of CD8+CD57+ T cells in acquired aplastic anemia (dated by TCRdb to the late 2010s). Notes on the research overall: A mean of about 3.2 ug of DNA, ranging from roughly 0.19 to 30 ug, was extracted from sorted CD4+ and CD8+ cells. Mean read counts for healthy donor samples were 8.5 million to 10.8 million for CD4+ cells and around 11 million for CD8+ cells.

TCR repertoires of sorted CD4+ and CD8+ blood T cells from severe aplastic anemia patients and healthy subjects were deep-sequenced in the study. Ficoll-Paque density gradient centrifugation was used to isolate peripheral blood mononuclear cells. Before DNA extraction, CD4+ and CD8+ T cells were sorted by FACS or by magnetic beads. The CDR3, cysteine through phenylalanine, is 15 amino acids long. CDR3 DNA only is kept here, 45 bases in frame from base 1. Sequences SGHRS (CDR1) and YFSETQ (CDR2) are obtained from the germline V gene. Trimming costs V 0 bases and J 1 base, and their ends lie 10 bases apart. Study-level results and caveats: Around 28 CD8+ CDR3 sequences were found to be shared between patients and controls, but these sequences appeared to be highly expressed in patients and within the immunodominant clones of the patients. Patients and healthy controls showed no significant difference in CD8+ Simpson's diversity (P=0.060).

The chain employs TRBV5-1 and TRBJ1-1, with the D segment identity uncertain. The receptor was derived from a human donor in good health, serving as a control. The material sequenced was sorted CD4+, CD8+, or CD8+CD57+ T cells (not recorded which) from PBMCs. Read as DNA, the sequence is TGCGCCAGCAGCTTGGGGTATAGGACGAACACTGAAGCTTTCTTT. The encoded protein is CASSLGYRTNTEAFF.